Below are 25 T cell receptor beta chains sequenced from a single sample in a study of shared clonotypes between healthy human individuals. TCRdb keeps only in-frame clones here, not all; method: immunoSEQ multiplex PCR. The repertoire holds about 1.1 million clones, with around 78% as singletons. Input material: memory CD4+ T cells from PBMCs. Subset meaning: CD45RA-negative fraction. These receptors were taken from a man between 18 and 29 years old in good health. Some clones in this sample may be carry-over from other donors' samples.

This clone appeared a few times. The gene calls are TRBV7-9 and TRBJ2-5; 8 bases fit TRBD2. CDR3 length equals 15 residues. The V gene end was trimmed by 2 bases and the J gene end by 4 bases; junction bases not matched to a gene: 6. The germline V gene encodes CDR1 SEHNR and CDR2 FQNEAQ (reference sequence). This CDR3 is CASSLTAGGGETQYF. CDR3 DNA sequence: TGTGCCAGCAGCTTAACTGCGGGAGGCGGAGAGACCCAGTACTTC.

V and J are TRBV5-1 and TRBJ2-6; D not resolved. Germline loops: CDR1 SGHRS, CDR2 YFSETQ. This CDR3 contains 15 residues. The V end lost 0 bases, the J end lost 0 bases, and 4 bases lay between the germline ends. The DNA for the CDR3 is TGCGCCAGCAGCTTGGCGCCCTCTGGGGCCAACGTCCTGACTTTC. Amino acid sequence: CASSLAPSGANVLTF.

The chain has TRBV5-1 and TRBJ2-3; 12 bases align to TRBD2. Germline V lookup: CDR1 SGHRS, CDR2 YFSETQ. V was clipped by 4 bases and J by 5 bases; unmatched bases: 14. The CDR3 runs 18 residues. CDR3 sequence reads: CASSLRSLAGGPEDTQYF. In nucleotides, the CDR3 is TGCGCCAGCAGCCTCCGTAGCCTAGCGGGAGGGCCCGAAGATACGCAGTATTTT.

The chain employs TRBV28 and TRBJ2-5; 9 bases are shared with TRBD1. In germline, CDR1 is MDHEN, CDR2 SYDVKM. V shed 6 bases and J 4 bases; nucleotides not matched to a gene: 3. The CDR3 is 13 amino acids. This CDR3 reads CASRGTGRETQYF. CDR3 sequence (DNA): TGTGCCAGCAGGGGGACAGGGAGAGAGACCCAGTACTTC.

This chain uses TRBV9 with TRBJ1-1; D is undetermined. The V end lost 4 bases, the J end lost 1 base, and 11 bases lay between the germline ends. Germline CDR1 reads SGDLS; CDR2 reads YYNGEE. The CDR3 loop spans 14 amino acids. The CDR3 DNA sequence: TGTGCCAGCAGCCCAGAAGGAGGGAACACTGAAGCTTTCTTT. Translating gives CASSPEGGNTEAFF. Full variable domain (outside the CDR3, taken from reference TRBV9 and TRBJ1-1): DSGVTQTPKHLITATGQRVTLRCSPRSGDLSVYWYQQSLDQGLQFLIQYYNGEERAKGNILERFSAQQFPDLHSELNLSSLELGDSALYFCASSPEGGNTEAFFGQGTRLTVV.

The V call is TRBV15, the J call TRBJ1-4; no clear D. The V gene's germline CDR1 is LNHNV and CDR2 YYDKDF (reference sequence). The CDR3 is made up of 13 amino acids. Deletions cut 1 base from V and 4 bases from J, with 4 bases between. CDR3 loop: CATSRAVNEKLFF. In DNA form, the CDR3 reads TGTGCCACCAGCAGAGCTGTTAATGAAAAACTGTTTTTT.

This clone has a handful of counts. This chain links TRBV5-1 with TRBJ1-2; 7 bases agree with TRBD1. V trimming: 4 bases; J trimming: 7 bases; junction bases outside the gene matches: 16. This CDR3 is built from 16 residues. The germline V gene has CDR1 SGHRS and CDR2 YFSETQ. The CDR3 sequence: CASSVSTGVQDPGYTF. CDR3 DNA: TGCGCCAGCAGCGTCTCAACAGGGGTCCAGGATCCTGGCTACACCTTC.

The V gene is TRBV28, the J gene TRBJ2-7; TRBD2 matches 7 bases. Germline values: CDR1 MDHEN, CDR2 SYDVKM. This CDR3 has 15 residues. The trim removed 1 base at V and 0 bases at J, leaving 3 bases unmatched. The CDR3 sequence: CASSLYAGDSYEQYF. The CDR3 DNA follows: TGTGCCAGCAGTTTATACGCGGGAGACTCCTACGAGCAGTACTTC.

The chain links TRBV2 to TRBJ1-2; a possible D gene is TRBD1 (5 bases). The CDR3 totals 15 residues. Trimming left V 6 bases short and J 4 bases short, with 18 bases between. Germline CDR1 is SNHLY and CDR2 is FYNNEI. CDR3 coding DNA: TGTGCCAGCAGCGATCCGCGTAGGGGTGGCTATGGCTACACCTTC. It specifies CASSDPRRGGYGYTF.

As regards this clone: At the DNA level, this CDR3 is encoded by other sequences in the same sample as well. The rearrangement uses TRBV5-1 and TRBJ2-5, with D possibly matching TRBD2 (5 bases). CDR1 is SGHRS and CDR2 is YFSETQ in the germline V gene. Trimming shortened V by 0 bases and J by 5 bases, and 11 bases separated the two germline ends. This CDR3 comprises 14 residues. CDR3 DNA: TGCGCCAGCAGCTTGGGACTTGGCGGGGAGACCCAGTACTTC. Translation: CASSLGLGGETQYF. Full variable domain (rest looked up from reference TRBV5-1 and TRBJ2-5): KAGVTQTPRYLIKTRGQQVTLSCSPISGHRSVSWYQQTPGQGLQFLFEYFSETQRNKGNFPGRFSGRQFSNSRSEMNVSTLELGDSALYLCASSLGLGGETQYFGPGTRLLVL.

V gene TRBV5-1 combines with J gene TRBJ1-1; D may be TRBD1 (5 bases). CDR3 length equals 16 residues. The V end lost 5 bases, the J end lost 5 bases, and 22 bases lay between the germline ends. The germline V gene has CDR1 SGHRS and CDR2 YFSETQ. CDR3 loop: CASRPGEVRAGTEAFF. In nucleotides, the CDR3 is TGCGCCAGCAGGCCGGGGGAGGTAAGAGCTGGGACTGAAGCTTTCTTT.

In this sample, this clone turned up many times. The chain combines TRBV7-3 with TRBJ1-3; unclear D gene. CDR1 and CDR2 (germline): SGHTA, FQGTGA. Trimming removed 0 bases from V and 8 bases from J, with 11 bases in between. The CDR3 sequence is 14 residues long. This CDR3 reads CASSLTGNGDTIYF. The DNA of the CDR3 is TGTGCCAGCAGCTTAACGGGGAACGGCGACACCATATATTTT.

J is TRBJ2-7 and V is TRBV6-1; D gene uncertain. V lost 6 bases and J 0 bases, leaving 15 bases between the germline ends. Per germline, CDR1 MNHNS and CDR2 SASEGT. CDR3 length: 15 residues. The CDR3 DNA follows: TGTGCCAGCAGCCCCGACGGATCGAGCTCCTACGAGCAGTACTTC. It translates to CASSPDGSSSYEQYF.

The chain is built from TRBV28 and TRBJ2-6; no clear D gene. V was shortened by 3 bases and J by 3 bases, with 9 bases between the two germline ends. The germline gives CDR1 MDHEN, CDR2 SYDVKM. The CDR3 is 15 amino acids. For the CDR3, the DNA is TGTGCCAGCAGTTTGCGTGGTCTTGGGGCCAACGTCCTGACTTTC. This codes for CASSLRGLGANVLTF.

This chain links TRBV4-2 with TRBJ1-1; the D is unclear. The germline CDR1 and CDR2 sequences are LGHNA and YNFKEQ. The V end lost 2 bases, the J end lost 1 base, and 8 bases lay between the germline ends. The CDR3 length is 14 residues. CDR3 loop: CASSQPRGNTEAFF. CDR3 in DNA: TGTGCCAGCAGCCAACCTCGGGGGAACACTGAAGCTTTCTTT.

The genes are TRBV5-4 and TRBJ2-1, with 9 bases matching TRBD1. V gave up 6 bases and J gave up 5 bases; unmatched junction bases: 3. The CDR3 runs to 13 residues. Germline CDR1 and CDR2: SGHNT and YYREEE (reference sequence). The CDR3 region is CASTQGANNEQFF. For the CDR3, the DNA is TGTGCCAGCACACAGGGGGCCAACAATGAGCAGTTCTTC.

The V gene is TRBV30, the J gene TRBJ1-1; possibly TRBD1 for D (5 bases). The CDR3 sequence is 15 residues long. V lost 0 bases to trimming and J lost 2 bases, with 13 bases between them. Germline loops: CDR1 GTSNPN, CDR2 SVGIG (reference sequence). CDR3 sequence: CAWSVGGGKNTEAFF. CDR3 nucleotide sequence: TGTGCCTGGAGTGTGGGTGGGGGGAAAAACACTGAAGCTTTCTTT. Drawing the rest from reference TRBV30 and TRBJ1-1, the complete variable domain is SQTIHQWPATLVQPVGSPLSLECTVEGTSNPNLYWYRQAAGRGLQLLFYSVGIGQISSEVPQNLSASRPQDRQFILSSKKLLLSDSGFYLCAWSVGGGKNTEAFFGQGTRLTVV.

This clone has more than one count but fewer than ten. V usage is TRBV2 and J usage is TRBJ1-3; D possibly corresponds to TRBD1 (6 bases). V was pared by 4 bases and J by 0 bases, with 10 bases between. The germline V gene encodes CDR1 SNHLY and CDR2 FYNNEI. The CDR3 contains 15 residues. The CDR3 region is CASSGGRDSGNTIYF. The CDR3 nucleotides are TGTGCCAGCAGTGGGGGGCGCGACTCTGGAAACACCATATATTTT.

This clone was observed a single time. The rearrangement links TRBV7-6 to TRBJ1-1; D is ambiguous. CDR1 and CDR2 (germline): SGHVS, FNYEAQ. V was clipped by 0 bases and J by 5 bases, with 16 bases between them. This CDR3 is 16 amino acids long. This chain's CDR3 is CASSLAAGSPGTEAFF. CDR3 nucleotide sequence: TGTGCCAGCAGCTTAGCCGCGGGCAGCCCTGGGACTGAAGCTTTCTTT.

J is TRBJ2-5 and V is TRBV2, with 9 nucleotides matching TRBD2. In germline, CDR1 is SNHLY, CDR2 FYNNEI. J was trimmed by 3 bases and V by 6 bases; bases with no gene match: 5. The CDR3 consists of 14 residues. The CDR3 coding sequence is TGTGCCAGCAGCGCCGCTAGCGGGGAAGAGACCCAGTACTTC. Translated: CASSAASGEETQYF.

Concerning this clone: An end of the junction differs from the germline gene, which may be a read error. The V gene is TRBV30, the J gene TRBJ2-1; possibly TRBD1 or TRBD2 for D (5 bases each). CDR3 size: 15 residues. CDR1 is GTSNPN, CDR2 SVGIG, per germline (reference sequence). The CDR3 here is CAWGPGSGGYNKQFF. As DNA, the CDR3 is TGTGCCTGGGGGCCAGGGAGCGGTGGGTACAATAAGCAGTTCTTC.

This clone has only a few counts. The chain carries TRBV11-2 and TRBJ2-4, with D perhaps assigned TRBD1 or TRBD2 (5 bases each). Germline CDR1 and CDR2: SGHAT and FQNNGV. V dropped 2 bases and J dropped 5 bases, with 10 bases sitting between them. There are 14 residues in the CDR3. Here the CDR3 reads CASSLWGTQNIQYF. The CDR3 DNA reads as TGTGCCAGCAGCTTATGGGGGACCCAAAACATTCAGTACTTC.

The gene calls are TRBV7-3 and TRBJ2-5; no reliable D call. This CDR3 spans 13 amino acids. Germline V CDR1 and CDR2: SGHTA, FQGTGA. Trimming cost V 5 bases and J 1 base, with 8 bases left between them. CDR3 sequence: CASSPRAQETQYF. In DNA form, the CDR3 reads TGTGCCAGCAGCCCCCGGGCCCAAGAGACCCAGTACTTC.

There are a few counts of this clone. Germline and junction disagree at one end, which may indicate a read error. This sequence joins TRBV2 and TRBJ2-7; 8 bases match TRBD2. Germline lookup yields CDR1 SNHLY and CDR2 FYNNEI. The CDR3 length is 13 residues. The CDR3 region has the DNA TGTGCCAGCAGTCAAGCGGGAGTTGACGAGCAGTACTTC. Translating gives CASSQAGVDEQYF.

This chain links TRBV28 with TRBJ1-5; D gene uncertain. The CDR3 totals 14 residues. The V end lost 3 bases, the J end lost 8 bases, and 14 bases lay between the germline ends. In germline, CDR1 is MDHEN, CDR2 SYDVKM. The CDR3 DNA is TGTGCCAGCAGTTTCAGACAAATGAGGGAGCCCCAGCATTTT. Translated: CASSFRQMREPQHF.